This T cell receptor (beta chain) appears in the sequencing data of a study of cytomegalovirus exposure and HLA in healthy donors. PCR used 60 Vbeta primers and 13 Jbeta primers. Sequenced by immunoSEQ multiplex PCR; TCRdb stores in-frame clones only, minus some. Of 120,000 to 150,000 clones in the sample, over 60% are singletons; the top ten hold about 1.7%. Material for sequencing was PBMCs. This clonotype was obtained from a female donor in good health and CMV-seronegative.

The CDR3 spells CASAPAGGQETQYF. The CDR3 DNA reads TGTGCCAGCGCTCCAGCGGGGGGACAAGAGACCCAGTACTTC. The J gene is TRBJ2-5, the V gene TRBV7-3; 9 nucleotides align to TRBD2. Germline V lookup: CDR1 SGHTA, CDR2 FQGTGA. The CDR3 consists of 14 residues. The V and J ends lost 8 bases and 2 bases, in that order; junction bases with no gene match: 6.